This T cell receptor beta chain was found in a study of blood T cell repertoires in COVID-19. Across the study: Samples representing acute and convalescent COVID-19 were sourced from the United States, Italy and Spain. Nucleic acid was either cDNA or gDNA, and it came from T cells, B-cell-depleted T cells, or PBMCs.

Authors' analysis steps: Nucleated cell number was recorded as an estimate derived from reference gene primer amplification. The data were produced by immunoSEQ multiplex PCR, yet TCRdb's version contains in-frame clones alone and is incomplete. That table supplies the V and J calls and clone size; D and trimming were determined from the DNA. The sample lists over 85,000 clones; 75% to 85% were seen once. The CDR3 runs 17 residues. Between the trimmed V and J ends, which lost 2 bases and 0 bases, there was a span of 13 bases. Germline V gene sequence: CDR1 KGHSH, CDR2 LQKENI. This TCR derives from a man between 65 and 85 years old with acute or convalescent COVID-19. The material sequenced was peripheral blood. The rearrangement uses TRBV18 and TRBJ2-2; weak D call: TRBD2 (5 bases). The CDR3 coding sequence is TGTGCCAGCTCACCATGGACGGCGACTACGAACACCGGGGAGCTGTTTTTT. It translates to CASSPWTATTNTGELFF. Using reference TRBV18 and TRBJ2-2 for the parts outside the CDR3, the full variable domain is NAGVMQNPRHLVRRRGQEARLRCSPMKGHSHVYWYRQLPEEGLKFMVYLQKENIIDESGMPKERFSAEFPKEGPSILRIQQVVRGDSAAYFCASSPWTATTNTGELFFGEGSRLTVL.